A single sample gave rise to the 27 T cell receptor beta chains below, sequenced in a study of a mutant IDH1 vaccine in newly diagnosed glioma. The data were produced by immunoSEQ multiplex PCR, yet TCRdb's version contains in-frame clones alone and is incomplete. The data contain just over 65,000 clones, about 80% of them singletons. Their antigens are not known. Time point reported: week 23, last vaccination. Vaccine doses each comprised 300 ug of mutant IDH1 20-mer peptide, with topical imiquimod. The input for sequencing was PBMCs, taken from a glioma patient whose treatment included an IDH1 peptide vaccine. These receptors were obtained from a young man with glioma.

The chain has TRBV27 and TRBJ2-1; 7 bases map to TRBD2. This CDR3 has 14 residues. The J segment lost 6 bases and the V segment lost 3 bases, leaving 5 bases of the junction unmatched. Germline loops: CDR1 MNHEY, CDR2 SMNVEV (reference sequence). The CDR3 nucleotides are TGTGCCAGCAGTTTGGGGACTACTGGCAATGAGCAGTTCTTC. Translation gives CASSLGTTGNEQFF.

The chain carries TRBV10-3 and TRBJ2-1; D uncertain. Trimming cost V 2 bases and J 8 bases, with 7 bases left between them. This CDR3 is 12 amino acids long. The germline gives CDR1 ENHRY, CDR2 SYGVKD. The DNA of the CDR3 is TGTGCCATCAGTGAGCCCGAACATGAGCAGTTCTTC. Protein product: CAISEPEHEQFF.

The chain couples TRBV7-9 to TRBJ1-1, with 7 bases that match TRBD1. The germline V gene encodes CDR1 SEHNR and CDR2 FQNEAQ (reference sequence). V lost 3 bases, J lost 1 base, and 5 bases stayed unmatched. There are 15 residues in the CDR3. The CDR3 region is CASSFRTGGNTEAFF. The CDR3 region has the DNA TGTGCCAGCAGCTTCCGGACAGGCGGGAACACTGAAGCTTTCTTT.

The CDR3: CASSLPFGDGYTF. The CDR3 DNA is TGTGCCAGCAGCTTACCTTTCGGTGATGGCTACACCTTC. The J gene is TRBJ1-2, the V gene TRBV7-9; D is unresolved. The CDR3 has 13 residues. V lost 2 bases and J lost 6, with 10 bases in between. The germline V gene has CDR1 SEHNR and CDR2 FQNEAQ (reference sequence).

The V and J genes are TRBV30 and TRBJ1-1; TRBD1 matches at 8 bases. After removal of 5 bases from V and 5 bases from J, the junction contained 7 bases not matched to a gene. CDR1 is GTSNPN, CDR2 SVGIG, per germline (reference sequence). The CDR3 extends over 13 amino acids. DNA for the CDR3: TGTGCCTGGGACCAACAGGGGGGTACTGAAGCTTTCTTT. This gives the protein CAWDQQGGTEAFF.

The CDR3 bases are TGTGCCAGCAGCCAAGATCTCTCTAGGTGGGACACTGAAGCTTTCTTT. This encodes CASSQDLSRWDTEAFF. This sequence joins TRBV4-2 and TRBJ1-1; D gene ambiguous. Trimming stripped 0 bases from V and 3 bases from J, with 14 bases between. The CDR3 has 16 residues. Germline loops: CDR1 LGHNA, CDR2 YNFKEQ.

This rearrangement joins TRBV18 to TRBJ2-2, with TRBD1 as a possible D gene (5 bases). Trimming pared 5 bases from V and 4 bases from J, leaving 17 bases between. The V gene's germline CDR1 is KGHSH and CDR2 LQKENI. The CDR3 is 16 residues long. The CDR3 is CASSSNQGIGTGELFF. The CDR3 region has the DNA TGTGCCAGCTCATCCAACCAGGGAATCGGCACCGGGGAGCTGTTTTTT. Variable domain in full (rest from reference TRBV18 and TRBJ2-2): NAGVMQNPRHLVRRRGQEARLRCSPMKGHSHVYWYRQLPEEGLKFMVYLQKENIIDESGMPKERFSAEFPKEGPSILRIQQVVRGDSAAYFCASSSNQGIGTGELFFGEGSRLTVL.

The chain is built from TRBV7-2 and TRBJ2-2; D is ambiguous. The CDR3 is 15 residues long. Trimming stripped 0 bases from V and 8 bases from J, with 13 bases between. The germline V gene has CDR1 SGHTA and CDR2 FQGNSA. The CDR3 protein is CASSLAGSRIGELFF. The CDR3 DNA is TGTGCCAGCAGCTTAGCAGGGTCGCGAATAGGGGAGCTGTTTTTT.

The chain links TRBV11-1 to TRBJ2-7, with D perhaps being TRBD1 or TRBD2 (5 bases each). Per the germline V gene, CDR1 is SGHAT and CDR2 is FQDESV (reference sequence). Between the trimmed V and J ends, which lost 5 bases and 5 bases, there was a span of 16 bases. The CDR3 covers 14 residues. The CDR3 here is CASSLVGGLDEQYF. For the CDR3, the DNA is TGTGCCAGCAGCCTGGTTGGGGGTTTGGACGAGCAGTACTTC.

V usage is TRBV4-3 and J usage is TRBJ2-3; D gene ambiguous. This CDR3 region has 14 residues. V lost 1 base, J lost 2 bases, and 7 bases lay in between. Germline V gene sequence: CDR1 LGHNA, CDR2 YSLEER. CDR3 protein: CASSQVYFTDTQYF. DNA of the CDR3: TGCGCCAGCAGCCAAGTGTACTTCACAGATACGCAGTATTTT.

The chain recombines TRBV4-3 with TRBJ1-1; perhaps TRBD1 as D (5 bases). Trimming stripped 0 bases from V and 2 bases from J, with 16 bases between. The CDR3 is 17 residues long. Germline CDR1 is LGHNA and CDR2 is YSLEER. The CDR3 nucleotides read TGCGCCAGCAGCCAAGATAGTTGGGGCAGGACAAACACTGAAGCTTTCTTT. This sequence encodes CASSQDSWGRTNTEAFF.

This chain connects TRBV19 to TRBJ2-1; D gene unclear. Trimming left V 3 bases short and J 1 base short, with 10 bases between. Germline CDR1 is LNHDA and CDR2 is SQIVND (reference sequence). The CDR3 length is 15 residues. CDR3 loop: CASSIRQDSYNEQFF. Here the CDR3 DNA reads TGTGCCAGTAGTATTAGGCAAGATTCCTACAATGAGCAGTTCTTC.

This clone showed up just a few times. The chain has TRBV4-3 and TRBJ2-4, with D tentatively TRBD1 or TRBD2 (5 bases each). The CDR3 totals 17 residues. Deletions cut 0 bases from V and 6 bases from J, with 18 bases between. CDR1 LGHNA and CDR2 YSLEER come from the germline V gene. CDR3 sequence: CASSQEVVTGRANIQYF. In DNA, the CDR3 is TGCGCCAGCAGCCAAGAGGTAGTAACGGGGCGCGCAAACATTCAGTACTTC.

This clone was observed a single time. This chain uses TRBV2 with TRBJ1-4; maybe TRBD1 (5 bases). V shed 6 bases and J shed 3 bases, with 17 bases lying between them. Germline assignment: CDR1 SNHLY and CDR2 FYNNEI. The CDR3 runs to 16 residues. The CDR3 sequence is CASSSITGGPNEKLFF. The DNA for the CDR3 is TGTGCCAGCAGCTCAATAACAGGCGGCCCTAATGAAAAACTGTTTTTT.

This chain joins TRBV5-6 and TRBJ2-2; D could derive from TRBD1 or TRBD2 (6 bases each). CDR3 length: 14 residues. V was cut by 4 bases and J by 5 bases, with 12 bases left in between. The germline CDR1 and CDR2 sequences are SGHDT and YYEEEE. The CDR3 DNA is TGTGCCAGCAGCGTCGGGGGCCGGACCGGGGAGCTGTTTTTT. As protein: CASSVGGRTGELFF.

A single count supports this clone. The CDR3 region has the DNA TGTGCCAGTGGGACGGGCAATCAGCCCCAGCATTTT. Translating gives CASGTGNQPQHF. The V gene is TRBV19, the J gene TRBJ1-5; weak D call: TRBD1 (5 bases). V was pared by 8 bases and J by 2 bases, with 7 bases between. CDR1 and CDR2 from the germline V gene are LNHDA and SQIVND (reference sequence). CDR3 length: 12 amino acids.

This sequence joins TRBV10-3 and TRBJ2-5; perhaps TRBD2 as D (7 bases). Germline V gene sequence: CDR1 ENHRY, CDR2 SYGVKD. The CDR3 extends over 17 amino acids. V was clipped by 3 bases and J by 2 bases, with 19 bases between them. The CDR3 region is CAISEGGEGSGQETQYF. The DNA for the CDR3 is TGTGCCATCAGTGAAGGGGGGGAGGGGAGCGGGCAAGAGACCCAGTACTTC.

The V gene is TRBV21-1, the J gene TRBJ2-1; the table's D call, TRBD2, has no DNA check behind it. TRBV21-1 is described as a pseudogene. This CDR3 is 18 amino acids long. The CDR3 sequence is CASSKAVRGPEASYEQFF. The CDR3 DNA follows: TGTGCCAGCAGCAAAGCTGTGAGAGGGCCCGAGGCGAGCTATGAGCAGTTCTTC.

V is TRBV30 and J is TRBJ2-5; TRBD2 matches 8 bases. The CDR3 is 13 residues long. From germline, CDR1 is GTSNPN and CDR2 SVGIG (reference sequence). The J segment lost 7 bases and the V segment lost 3 bases, leaving 7 bases of the junction unmatched. CDR3 bases: TGTGCCTGGAGCCGGGGGGGTCCCATGACCCAGTACTTC. It is translated as CAWSRGGPMTQYF.

The rearrangement links TRBV7-8 to TRBJ1-1; 8 bases fit TRBD1. The germline CDR1 and CDR2 sequences are SGHVS and FQNEAQ. The CDR3 runs to 16 residues. Unmatched junction bases numbered 8, after V lost 5 bases and J lost 0 bases. The CDR3 coding sequence is TGTGCCAGCAGCCCGCGGACAGGGTCCATGAACACTGAAGCTTTCTTT. As protein: CASSPRTGSMNTEAFF.

This chain joins TRBV6-5 and TRBJ1-1; no clear D gene. The V end lost 0 bases, the J end lost 1 base, and 12 bases lay between the germline ends. Germline values: CDR1 MNHEY, CDR2 SVGAGI. The CDR3 runs 16 residues. The CDR3 reads CASSYSDGRANTEAFF. The CDR3 DNA reads TGTGCCAGCAGTTACTCAGACGGGAGGGCGAACACTGAAGCTTTCTTT.

The CDR3 is CASSTAFEQYF. The DNA for the CDR3 is TGTGCCAGTAGTACGGCGTTTGAGCAGTACTTC. V usage is TRBV19 and J usage is TRBJ2-7, with D hard to call. There are 11 residues in the CDR3. Trimming left V 4 bases short and J 7 bases short, with 8 bases between. Germline V gives CDR1 LNHDA, CDR2 SQIVND (reference sequence).

The chain has TRBV19 and TRBJ1-5; D not certain. From germline, CDR1 is LNHDA and CDR2 SQIVND (reference sequence). The V gene lost 6 bases and the J gene lost 3 bases, with 15 bases spanning the gap. This CDR3 has 15 residues. CDR3 residues: CASRGPGSYNQPQHF. The CDR3 DNA sequence: TGTGCCAGTAGGGGTCCCGGGTCCTACAATCAGCCCCAGCATTTT.

This clone was seen a single time. This chain links TRBV5-1 with TRBJ2-7; 8 bases map to TRBD2. There are 17 residues in the CDR3. Germline V gives CDR1 SGHRS, CDR2 YFSETQ. Trimming took 0 bases from V and 2 from J; bases not matched to a gene: 10. CDR3 sequence (DNA): TGCGCCAGCAGCTTGGTTAGCGGGATAGTTGGGACCTACGAGCAGTACTTC. The encoded protein is CASSLVSGIVGTYEQYF.

J is TRBJ2-7 and V is TRBV27; TRBD1 agrees at 8 bases. CDR3 size: 14 residues. V lost 3 bases, J lost 4 bases, and 5 bases stayed unmatched. Germline assignment: CDR1 MNHEY and CDR2 SMNVEV (reference sequence). CDR3 bases: TGTGCCAGCAGTTTGTCAGGGGGCAGGTACGAGCAGTACTTC. Its translation: CASSLSGGRYEQYF.

The chain couples TRBV7-2 to TRBJ2-7; D not resolved. The V gene lost 5 bases and the J gene lost 4 bases, with 9 bases spanning the gap. Germline CDR1 and CDR2: SGHTA and FQGNSA. This CDR3 is 12 amino acids long. DNA for the CDR3: TGTGCCAGCAGCGCCCTCATATACGAGCAGTACTTC. Protein product: CASSALIYEQYF.

J is TRBJ1-1 and V is TRBV5-6; D not certain. Germline V CDR1 and CDR2: SGHDT, YYEEEE. The CDR3 totals 13 residues. The V and J ends lost 3 bases and 0 bases respectively, with 6 bases between them. CDR3 bases: TGTGCCAGCAGCTCAAGATTGAACACTGAAGCTTTCTTT. The encoded protein is CASSSRLNTEAFF. Using reference TRBV5-6 and TRBJ1-1 for the parts outside the CDR3, the full variable domain is DAGVTQSPTHLIKTRGQQVTLRCSPKSGHDTVSWYQQALGQGPQFIFQYYEEEERQRGNFPDRFSGHQFPNYSSELNVNALLLGDSALYLCASSSRLNTEAFFGQGTRLTVV.